This paragraph reports one T cell receptor (beta chain). The data originate from a study of blood T cell repertoires in COVID-19. Overall study context: There were acute and convalescent COVID-19 samples, and they came from the United States, Italy and Spain.

Enrolment of Seattle patients took place during active infection, and they were followed longitudinally. This table comes from immunoSEQ multiplex PCR, and its TCRdb copy is limited to in-frame clones, with some not included. The sample has under 90,000 clones, roughly 87% seen once. With 1 base clipped from V and 12 bases from J, the junction kept 4 bases outside the gene matches. Germline V gene data show CDR1 as LNHNV and CDR2 as YYDKDF (reference sequence). The CDR3 consists of 14 residues. This clonotype was sampled from a woman aged 45-59 years with COVID-19, enrolled during active disease. This chain connects TRBV15 to TRBJ2-1; 12 bases are shared with TRBD2. Sequencing was performed on peripheral blood. The CDR3 DNA is TGTGCCACCAGCAGAGGACTAGCGGGAGACGGGCAGTTCTTC. This codes for CATSRGLAGDGQFF. The variable domain in full, completed from reference TRBV15 and TRBJ2-1, reads DAMVIQNPRYQVTQFGKPVTLSCSQTLNHNVMYWYQQKSSQAPKLLFHYYDKDFNNEADTPDNFQSRRPNTSFCFLDIRSPGLGDTAMYLCATSRGLAGDGQFFGPGTRLTVL.